A single T cell receptor beta chain is shown here with its context. No antigen is known for it. The CDR3 sequence is 16 residues long. Trimming cost V 2 bases and J 4 bases, with 15 bases left between them. Germline V CDR1 and CDR2: SGHKS, YYEKEE (reference sequence). Researchers tagged individual cDNA molecules with unique molecular identifiers. TCRdb re-called the 5' RACE reads through MiXCR, storing one row per CDR3 protein. The sample lists fewer than 80,000 distinct CDR3 sequences, 12% occurring once. This specimen belongs to a study of early T cells in non-severe SARS-CoV-2 infection. Whole-study context: Whole-blood bulk RNA, unsorted, was sequenced, and chains were unpaired.

Study-wide results and caveats: Reliance on VDJdb matching favored anti-spike CD8 responses; private and CD4 specificities were missed.

The sequenced sample was whole blood, obtained at baseline. This clonotype was obtained from an adult who was a healthcare worker with PCR-confirmed SARS-CoV-2 infection or an uninfected control (not recorded which). The donor label of this sample is uncertain. The chain couples TRBV5-5 to TRBJ2-2, with D possibly being TRBD2 (5 bases). The CDR3: CASSFRDPAGTGELFF. In DNA form, the CDR3 reads TGTGCCAGCAGCTTCCGTGATCCGGCGGGCACCGGGGAGCTGTTTTTT.